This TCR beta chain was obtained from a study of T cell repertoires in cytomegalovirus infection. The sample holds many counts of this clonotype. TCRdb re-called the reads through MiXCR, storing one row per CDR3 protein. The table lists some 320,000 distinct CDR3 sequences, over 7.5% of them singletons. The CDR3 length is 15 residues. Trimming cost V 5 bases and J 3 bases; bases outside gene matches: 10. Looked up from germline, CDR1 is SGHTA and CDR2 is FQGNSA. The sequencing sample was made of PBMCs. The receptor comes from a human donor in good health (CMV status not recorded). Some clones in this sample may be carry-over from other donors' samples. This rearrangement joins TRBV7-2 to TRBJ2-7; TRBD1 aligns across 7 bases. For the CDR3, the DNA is TGTGCCAGCAGCCCCCGACAGGGTTTGGGCTACGAGCAGTACTTC. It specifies CASSPRQGLGYEQYF.